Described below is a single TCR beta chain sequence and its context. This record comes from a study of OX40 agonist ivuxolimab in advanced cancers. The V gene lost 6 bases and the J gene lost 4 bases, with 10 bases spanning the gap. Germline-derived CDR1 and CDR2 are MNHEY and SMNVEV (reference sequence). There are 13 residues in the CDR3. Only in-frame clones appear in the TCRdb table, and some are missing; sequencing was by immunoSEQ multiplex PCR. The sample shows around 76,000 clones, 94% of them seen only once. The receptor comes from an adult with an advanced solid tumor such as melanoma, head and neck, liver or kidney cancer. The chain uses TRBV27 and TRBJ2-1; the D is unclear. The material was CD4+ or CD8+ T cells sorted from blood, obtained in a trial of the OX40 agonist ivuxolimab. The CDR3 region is CASSHKVYNEQFF. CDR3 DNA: TGTGCCAGCAGCCATAAGGTATACAATGAGCAGTTCTTC.